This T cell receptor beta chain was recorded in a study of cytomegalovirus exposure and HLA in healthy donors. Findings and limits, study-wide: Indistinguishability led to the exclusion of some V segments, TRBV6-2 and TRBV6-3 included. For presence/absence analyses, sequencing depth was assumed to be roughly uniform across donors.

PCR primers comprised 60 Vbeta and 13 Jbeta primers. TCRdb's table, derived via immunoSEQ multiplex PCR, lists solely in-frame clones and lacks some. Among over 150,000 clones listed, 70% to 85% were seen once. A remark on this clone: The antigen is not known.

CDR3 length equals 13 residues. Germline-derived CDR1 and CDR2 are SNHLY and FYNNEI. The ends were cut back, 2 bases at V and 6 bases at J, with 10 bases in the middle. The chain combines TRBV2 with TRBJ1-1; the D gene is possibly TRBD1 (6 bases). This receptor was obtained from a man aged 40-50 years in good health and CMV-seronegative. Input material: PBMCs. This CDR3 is CASSEIRGPEAFF. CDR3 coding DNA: TGTGCCAGCAGTGAAATCAGGGGCCCTGAAGCTTTCTTT.